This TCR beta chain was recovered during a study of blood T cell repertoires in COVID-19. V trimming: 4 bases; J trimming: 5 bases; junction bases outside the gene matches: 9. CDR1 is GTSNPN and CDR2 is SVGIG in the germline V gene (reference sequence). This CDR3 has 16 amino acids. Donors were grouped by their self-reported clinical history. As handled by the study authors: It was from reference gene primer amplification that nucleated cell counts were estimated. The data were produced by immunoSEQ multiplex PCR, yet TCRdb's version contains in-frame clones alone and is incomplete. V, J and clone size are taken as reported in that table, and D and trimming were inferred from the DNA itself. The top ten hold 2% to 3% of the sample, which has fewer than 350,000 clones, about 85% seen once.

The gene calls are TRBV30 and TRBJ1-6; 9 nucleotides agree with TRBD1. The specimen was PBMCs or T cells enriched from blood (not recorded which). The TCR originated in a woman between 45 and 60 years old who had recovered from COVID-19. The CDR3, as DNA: TGTGCCTGGATGGGACAGGGCCAACCAAATAATTCACCCCTCCACTTT. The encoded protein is CAWMGQGQPNNSPLHF. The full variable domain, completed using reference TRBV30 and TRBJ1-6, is SQTIHQWPATLVQPVGSPLSLECTVEGTSNPNLYWYRQAAGRGLQLLFYSVGIGQISSEVPQNLSASRPQDRQFILSSKKLLLSDSGFYLCAWMGQGQPNNSPLHFGNGTRLTVT.